The source of this TCR beta chain is a study of cytomegalovirus exposure and HLA in healthy donors. The study drew the donors from its approximately 110-subject validation cohort, separate from the 666-subject first cohort. The study, taken as a whole, reports: In vitro work confirmed that a few CMV-associated chains recognize CMV antigens. The study flagged some 170 TCR beta chains as cytomegalovirus-associated.

This clone showed up just once. What it binds is not known. V was pared by 4 bases and J by 4 bases, with 3 bases of the junction left unmatched. Germline V gene data show CDR1 as WNHNN and CDR2 as SYGVQD (reference sequence). The CDR3 is made up of 15 amino acids. Clones were read by immunoSEQ multiplex PCR, and TCRdb kept only the in-frame ones, dropping some. This table holds about 79,000 clones, more than 85% found once. The sample taken for sequencing was PBMCs. The chain links TRBV10-1 to TRBJ2-1; 11 nucleotides line up with TRBD2. The sequence was obtained from a woman in her thirties in good health and CMV-seronegative. The CDR3 nucleotides read TGCGCCAGCAGTGCAGGGACTAGCGGTTACAATGAGCAGTTCTTC. Its protein product is CASSAGTSGYNEQFF.